One sample yielded the 3 T cell receptor beta chains listed below, sequenced in a study of molecular identifiers for immune sequencing clone quantification. Each CDR3 protein gets one entry after TCRdb re-called the PCR reads with MiXCR. The sample lists over 600,000 distinct CDR3 sequences; roughly 21% were seen once. The source material was naive CD8+ T cells from blood, with Jurkat cell RNA spiked in. Subset here: FACS-sorted CD8+CD4-CCR7+CD45RA+ naive T cells. The receptors here all came from a human donor in good health. Some libraries in this study had Jurkat cell RNA spiked in.

This chain uses TRBV19 with TRBJ2-1; D remains unclear. V shed 6 bases and J shed 0 bases, with 9 bases lying between them. The germline gives CDR1 LNHDA, CDR2 SQIVND (reference sequence). The CDR3 contains 14 residues. CDR3 bases: TGTGCCAGTAGCGGCCCCTTCTCCTACAATGAGCAGTTCTTC. The encoded protein is CASSGPFSYNEQFF.

As to this clonotype: The conserved phenylalanine or tryptophan normally closing the CDR3 is absent here, so this likely arose from a read error. This rearrangement joins TRBV5-5 to TRBJ2-7; 12 bases match TRBD2. V was clipped by 5 bases and J by 6 bases; unmatched bases: 9. Germline assignment: CDR1 SGHKS and CDR2 YYEKEE (reference sequence). The CDR3 contains 15 residues. CDR3 region: CASSFRTSGIPEQYL. DNA for the CDR3: TGTGCCAGCAGTTTTCGGACTAGCGGGATTCCCGAGCAGTACCTC.

As to this clonotype: With a much larger clone just one base away, this may be a read error. Given the absence of the conserved phenylalanine or tryptophan at the CDR3 end, a read error is likely. The V gene is TRBV24-1, the J gene TRBJ2-1; D gene ambiguous. V was cut by 5 bases and J by 2 bases, with 6 bases left in between. CDR1 and CDR2 (germline): KGHDR, SFDVKD. This CDR3 is 13 amino acids long. CDR3 loop: CATSGGPYNEQFL. The CDR3, as DNA: TGTGCCACCAGTGGTGGACCCTACAATGAGCAGTTCCTC.